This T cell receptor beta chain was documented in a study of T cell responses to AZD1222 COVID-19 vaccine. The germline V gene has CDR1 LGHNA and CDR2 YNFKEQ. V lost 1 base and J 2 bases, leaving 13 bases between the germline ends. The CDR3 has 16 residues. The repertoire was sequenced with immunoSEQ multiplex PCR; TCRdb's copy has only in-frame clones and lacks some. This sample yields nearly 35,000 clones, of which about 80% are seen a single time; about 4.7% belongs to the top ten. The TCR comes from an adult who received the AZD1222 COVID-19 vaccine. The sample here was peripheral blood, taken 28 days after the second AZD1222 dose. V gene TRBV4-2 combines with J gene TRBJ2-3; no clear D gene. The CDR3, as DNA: TGTGCCAGCAGCCAAGGCCAAGCGAATCCCACAGATACGCAGTATTTT. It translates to CASSQGQANPTDTQYF.